This T cell receptor (beta chain) was obtained from a study of blood T cells in healthy people across ages. The authors drew about 10 milliliters of peripheral blood from each donor. Per the germline V gene, CDR1 is DFQATT and CDR2 is SNEGSKA (reference sequence). Trimming took off 6 bases at V and 5 bases at J, with 15 bases between the two ends. This CDR3 comprises 13 residues. In its sample, this clonotype was seen once. Alongside a J-beta primer mix, a sample-barcoded 5' primer served in a second PCR lasting about 7 to 11 cycles. TCRdb passed the 5' RACE reads through MiXCR, listing each CDR3 protein once. The table has about 1.1 million distinct CDR3 sequences, more than 30% seen once.

The chain combines TRBV20-1 with TRBJ2-3; D may correspond to TRBD1 or TRBD2 (6 bases each). This sequence was found in a man aged 18 to 29 in good health. The sample comprised blood. In DNA, the CDR3 is TGCAGTGCCCCAGGGGAGGCCGAAGATACGCAGTATTTT. It encodes CSAPGEAEDTQYF.